This record concerns one T cell receptor (beta chain) sequence. This specimen belongs to a study of T cells expressing NK-cell markers. Looking at the study overall: Source material for TCR beta repertoires consisted of sorted CD3+CD56+NKG2C+, CD3+CD56+NKG2C- and CD3+CD56-NKG2C+ T cells.

The CDR3 has 16 residues. Germline V gene sequence: CDR1 KGHDR, CDR2 SFDVKD. TCRdb re-called the 5' RACE reads and catalogs CDR3 proteins one per entry, DNA excluded. The table lists 450,000 to 600,000 distinct CDR3 sequences. This TCR was sampled from a man between 18 and 29 years old in good health. Sequencing was carried out using blood T cells: a sorted CD56 or NKG2C T cell subset, CD4+ or CD8+ T cells, or bulk PBMC T cells (not recorded which). The chain carries TRBV24-1 and TRBJ2-1; TCRdb's D call of TRBD2 is untestable without DNA. CDR3 region: CATSDGSGRFDNEQFF.